The source of this T cell receptor beta chain is a study of blood T cell repertoires in COVID-19 (TCRdb year 2020). Regarding the study in general: Samples from collaborators originated in the United States, Italy and Spain and spanned both the acute and convalescent phases of COVID-19. The material from the prospective study consisted of cDNA or gDNA derived from T cells, B-cell-depleted T cells, or PBMCs. The dataset comprised deeply sampled blood TCRbeta repertoires from subjects exposed to, actively infected with, or recovered from COVID-19. The repertoires were released in a freely available public database intended as a resource for research on the immune response to SARS-CoV-2. Samples were obtained from the ongoing ImmuneRACE study (first 160 participants) and from 1,254 subjects provided by 6 global collaborators. Nearly every sample came with metadata listing a de-identified subject ID, COVID-19 status, age in years and sex. Where HLA class I and class II types were available, the types were taken from metadata supplied by the sample provider, not from assay-based typing. Results the study describes overall, beyond this receptor: How much clinical and demographic metadata was included differed by source and by participant, and the metadata was provided uncurated.

Of note for this clone: What this receptor recognizes is not known. No base-level quality is on record; no much larger clone is a single base apart.

Each collaborating institution followed its own protocols to collect whole blood in K2EDTA tubes. For TCRbeta analysis, collaborators shipped samples in one of three forms: frozen whole blood, isolated PBMCs, or DNA extracted from either of those sample types. CDR3 length: 16 amino acids, cysteine to phenylalanine. Only the CDR3 part of the read is kept: 48 bases, read in frame from the first base. V lost 1 base and J lost 6 bases, and the count of bases not matched to a germline gene is 9. Taken from the germline V gene, the CDR1 and CDR2 loops are SGHRS and YFSETQ. The immunoSEQ Assay, a bias-controlled multiplex PCR, was used to amplify TCRbeta CDR3 regions from genomic DNA. In the paper's pipeline: The number of nucleated cells in each sample was estimated by amplification of reference gene primers within the assay. Sequence reads were collapsed and filtered to measure the absolute abundance of every unique TCRbeta CDR3 rearrangement. Productive Simpson clonality was computed per sample as the square root of Simpson's diversity index over productive rearrangements. TCRdb holds this immuneACCESS table with in-frame rearrangements only. Some clones are missing; in checked studies, unresolved V genes explain under half, and the rest has no known cause. V, J and clone size were drawn from that table, and D and trimming were deduced from the DNA. The sample includes under 20,000 clones, with approximately 91% observed a single time. The ten largest account for 15% to 20% of the sample.

The sequence came from a human donor in a cohort sampled during active COVID-19. The chain was built from TRBV5-1 and TRBJ2-1, and 8 junctional nucleotides match TRBD1. Specimen: peripheral blood. The DNA sequence follows: TGCGCCAGCAGCTTGATTCAGGGGGCCGGGGGCAATGAGCAGTTCTTC. Its protein product is CASSLIQGAGGNEQFF.